Listed below are T cell receptor beta chains from one sample, sequenced in a study of T cells in Graves' hyperthyroidism and ophthalmopathy. One entry per CDR3 protein, called by TCRdb with MiXCR from the multiplex PCR reads. The data hold 350,000 or so distinct CDR3 sequences, with about a sixth observed a single time. The material sequenced was blood. These TCRs come from a woman in her thirties or forties with Graves' ophthalmopathy. Both conserved end residues are part of each CDR3. A D gene is named only where the DNA matches it firmly. Expanded clones get a size class; other rows say once, few or many, or leave the size out.

>TRBD1|TRBV6-1|TRBJ2-7|-
CASSEWTGAGEQYF
TGTGCCAGCAGTGAATGGACAGGGGCCGGGGAGCAGTACTTC
>-|TRBV6-4|TRBJ2-6|many
CASSETHSGANVLTF
TGTGCCAGCAGTGAGACCCACTCTGGGGCCAACGTCCTGACTTTC
>TRBD1|TRBV18|TRBJ1-6|many
CASSPSGTGINSPLHF
TGTGCCAGCTCACCAAGCGGGACAGGAATTAATTCACCCCTCCACTTT
>-|TRBV7-9|TRBJ1-2|many
CASSQGVGGYTF
TGTGCCAGCAGCCAAGGGGTTGGTGGCTACACCTTC
>-|TRBV7-9|TRBJ1-2|-
CASSLAGQMSYTF
TGTGCCAGCAGCTTAGCGGGCCAGATGAGCTACACCTTC
>TRBD1|TRBV12-3/TRBV12-4|TRBJ1-1|many
CASSPTRTGGTEAFF
TGTGCCAGCAGCCCTACCCGGACAGGGGGCACTGAAGCTTTCTTT
>-|TRBV15|TRBJ2-7|-
CATSGQSRDRGRTSGAAYEQYF
TGTGCCACCAGCGGTCAATCGAGGGACAGGGGGCGGACTAGCGGGGCCGCCTACGAGCAGTACTTC
>-|TRBV29-1|TRBJ1-3|many
CSVLGGLSGNTIYF
TGCAGCGTTTTGGGGGGGCTCTCTGGAAACACCATATATTTT
>-|TRBV6-1|TRBJ1-3|many
CASSADSGSGNTIYF
TGTGCCAGCAGTGCAGACAGCGGCTCTGGAAACACCATATATTTT
>-|TRBV2|TRBJ1-2|many
CASSEVGGTAGYTF
TGTGCCAGCAGTGAGGTGGGGGGGACGGCGGGCTACACCTTC
>TRBD1|TRBV28|TRBJ2-5|many
CASSIPGQGQETQYF
TGTGCCAGCAGTATCCCGGGACAGGGTCAAGAGACCCAGTACTTC
>-|TRBV6-1|TRBJ2-7|few
CASSERPDSSYEQYF
TGTGCCAGCAGTGAACGTCCGGACAGCTCCTACGAGCAGTACTTC
>-|TRBV11-2|TRBJ2-7|-
CASSLAGTKYEQYF
TGTGCCAGCAGTTTAGCCGGGACAAAGTACGAGCAGTACTTC
>-|TRBV6-2/TRBV6-3|TRBJ2-7|many
CASNTNRVRAYGQYF
TGTGCCAGCAACACTAACCGCGTCAGAGCCTACGGGCAGTACTTC
>-|TRBV27|TRBJ2-6|many
CASRELLTSGANVLTF
TGTGCCTCACGGGAGCTCCTAACCTCTGGGGCCAACGTCCTGACTTTC
>TRBD1|TRBV20-1|TRBJ1-5|-
CSSTYLTGGNQPQHF
TGCAGTTCTACTTACCTGACAGGGGGCAATCAGCCCCAGCATTTT
>TRBD2|TRBV6-5|TRBJ2-5|-
CASSYAGLAGGQETQYF
TGTGCCAGCAGTTACGCGGGACTAGCGGGAGGCCAGGAGACCCAGTACTTC
>-|TRBV30|TRBJ2-2|many
CAWSVRVNTGELFF
TGTGCCTGGAGTGTTAGGGTAAACACCGGGGAGCTGTTTTTT
>-|TRBV4-3|TRBJ2-7|many
CASSRNDEQYF
TGCGCCAGCAGCCGTAACGACGAGCAGTACTTC
>TRBD2|TRBV4-3|TRBJ2-7|few
CASSSQNGGRAYEQYF
TGCGCCAGCAGCTCACAAAATGGCGGGAGGGCGTACGAGCAGTACTTC
>TRBD2|TRBV11-2|TRBJ2-2|many
CASSPGTSGRAEELFF
TGTGCCAGCAGCCCCGGGACTAGCGGGAGGGCCGAGGAGCTGTTTTTT
>TRBD1|TRBV6-5|TRBJ2-5|many
CASSYGDRGTKETQYF
TGTGCCAGCAGTTATGGGGACAGGGGTACAAAAGAGACCCAGTACTTC
>-|TRBV28|TRBJ2-2|many
CASSFRVDLFAVGTGELFF
TGTGCCAGCAGTTTTCGTGTAGATCTATTTGCCGTCGGCACCGGGGAGCTGTTTTTT
>-|TRBV6-2/TRBV6-3|TRBJ2-5|many
CASSYPKRGQETQYF
TGTGCCAGCAGTTATCCCAAGAGGGGGCAAGAGACCCAGTACTTC
>TRBD1|TRBV2|TRBJ2-7|many
CASVTDRGSLREQYF
TGTGCCAGCGTAACAGACAGGGGATCTCTGAGGGAGCAGTACTTC
>TRBD2|TRBV6-2/TRBV6-3|TRBJ2-7|-
CASSSLFSSGSGYEQYF
TGTGCCAGCAGTTCCCTTTTCTCAAGCGGGAGTGGCTACGAGCAGTACTTC
>-|TRBV6-1|TRBJ1-2|-
CASRPGYGYTF
TGTGCCAGCAGACCCGGCTATGGCTACACCTTC
>-|TRBV6-5|TRBJ2-2|few
CASSYSRSGELFF
TGTGCCAGCAGTTACTCGAGGAGCGGGGAGCTGTTTTTT
>TRBD1|TRBV11-2|TRBJ2-5|many
CASSTRDRGPGETQYF
TGTGCCAGCAGCACCCGGGACAGGGGGCCGGGGGAGACCCAGTACTTC
>TRBD2|TRBV29-1|TRBJ2-7|many
CSVGSRESTYEQYF
TGCAGCGTTGGGTCGCGGGAGAGTACCTACGAGCAGTACTTC
>TRBD2|TRBV20-1|TRBJ2-4|many
CSARASGRAIAKNIQYF
TGCAGTGCTAGGGCTAGCGGGAGGGCCATAGCCAAAAACATTCAGTACTTC
>-|TRBV30|TRBJ1-6|many
CAWSAGDDSPLHF
TGTGCCTGGAGTGCAGGGGACGATTCACCCCTCCACTTT
>-|TRBV24-1|TRBJ1-2|many
CATSDLSGVNYGYTF
TGTGCCACCAGTGATTTGTCGGGGGTGAACTATGGCTACACCTTC
>-|TRBV19|TRBJ1-6|many
CASSIGTNSPLHF
TGTGCCAGTAGTATAGGGACGAATTCACCCCTCCACTTT
>-|TRBV12-3/TRBV12-4|TRBJ2-7|many
CASSPLSPYEQYF
TGTGCCAGCAGTCCCTTATCCCCTTACGAGCAGTACTTC
>-|TRBV20-1|TRBJ2-7|many
CSGRDSYEQYF
TGCAGTGGGAGAGACAGCTACGAGCAGTACTTC
>-|TRBV30|TRBJ1-1|many
CAWSAGGQIKAFF
TGTGCCTGGAGTGCGGGGGGCCAGATAAAAGCTTTCTTT
>-|TRBV27|TRBJ2-5|-
CASSPLDSIGETQYF
TGTGCCAGCAGTCCGCTGGACTCGATTGGGGAGACCCAGTACTTC
>TRBD1|TRBV3-1|TRBJ2-6|few
CASSHLPPGQGPSGANVLTF
TGTGCCAGCAGCCATCTGCCGCCGGGACAGGGTCCCTCTGGGGCCAACGTCCTGACTTTC
>-|TRBV5-5|TRBJ1-1|many
CASSFSTHPEAFF
TGTGCCAGCAGCTTCAGTACGCACCCTGAAGCTTTCTTT
>TRBD1|TRBV20-1|TRBJ1-1|many
CSASGTGVSRDTEAFF
TGCAGTGCTTCCGGGACAGGGGTCAGTAGGGACACTGAAGCTTTCTTT
>TRBD1|TRBV7-9|TRBJ1-1|-
CASSPDRGATEAFF
TGTGCCAGCAGCCCAGACAGGGGCGCCACTGAAGCTTTCTTT
>TRBD1|TRBV5-5|TRBJ2-7|many
CASSFFIGTEMYEQYF
TGTGCCAGCAGCTTTTTTATTGGGACAGAAATGTACGAGCAGTACTTC
>-|TRBV5-1|TRBJ1-5|-
CASSSDLTNSNQPQHF
TGCGCCAGCAGCTCAGACCTAACTAATAGCAATCAGCCCCAGCATTTT
>-|TRBV11-2|TRBJ1-2|many
CASSLDLPAANYGYTF
TGTGCCAGCAGCTTAGATCTCCCCGCAGCTAACTATGGCTACACCTTC
>-|TRBV7-9|TRBJ2-7|many
CASSLADRSYEQYF
TGTGCCAGCAGCTTAGCAGACCGATCCTACGAGCAGTACTTC
>-|TRBV30|TRBJ1-1|many
CAWSKLRNTEAFF
TGTGCCTGGAGTAAGCTTCGGAACACTGAAGCTTTCTTT
>-|TRBV9|TRBJ2-1|-
CASSVAGRTTHETYNEQFF
TGTGCCAGCAGCGTAGCGGGACGCACAACCCACGAAACCTACAATGAGCAGTTCTTC
>TRBD2|TRBV12-3/TRBV12-4|TRBJ2-5|many
CASRMLAGGEETQYF
TGTGCCAGCAGGATGCTAGCGGGAGGGGAGGAGACCCAGTACTTC